This is a list of T cell receptor beta chains from one sample in a study of blood T cell repertoires in COVID-19. The repertoire was sequenced with immunoSEQ multiplex PCR; TCRdb's copy has only in-frame clones and lacks some. The sample yields about 240,000 clones, approximately 86% seen once. The sequencing sample was made of peripheral blood. Every receptor here comes from a man aged 60-69 years who had recovered from COVID-19. The CDR3 runs from the conserved cysteine through the conserved F or W. The order of the fields is CDR3 protein, J gene, V gene, clone size. Some rows have no size entry. The others give once, few or many, or a class for an expanded clone.

CDR3: CASSYEGQGLYGYTF
J: TRBJ1-2
V: TRBV11-2
size: -

CDR3: CASGFTGDGYTF
J: TRBJ1-2
V: TRBV12-5
size: -

CDR3: CASSLSGGRHGGYTF
J: TRBJ1-2
V: TRBV6-5
size: -

CDR3: CASSTSGGATGELFF
J: TRBJ2-2
V: TRBV7-9
size: -

CDR3: CATSDPSPTGDYGYTF
J: TRBJ1-2
V: TRBV24-1
size: once

CDR3: CATSDRGTGGIDEQYF
J: TRBJ2-7
V: TRBV24-1
size: -

CDR3: CASSETDTRSPLHF
J: TRBJ1-6
V: TRBV2
size: -

CDR3: CASSPGESETQYF
J: TRBJ2-5
V: TRBV18
size: few

CDR3: CASSYSRQGTQPQHF
J: TRBJ1-5
V: TRBV6-5
size: many

CDR3: CASSRMTGGDQPQHF
J: TRBJ1-5
V: TRBV7-9
size: -

CDR3: CASSIQTGRETQYF
J: TRBJ2-5
V: TRBV5-4
size: once

CDR3: CASRQRTGRNGYTF
J: TRBJ1-2
V: TRBV5-1
size: -

CDR3: CASSRDRGLGNIQYF
J: TRBJ2-4
V: TRBV4-1
size: -

CDR3: CASSQDRGVVGSPLHF
J: TRBJ1-6
V: TRBV4-1
size: -

CDR3: CATQGQGTYEQYF
J: TRBJ2-7
V: TRBV24-1
size: -

CDR3: CASSTGQIFSETQYF
J: TRBJ2-5
V: TRBV21-1
size: -

CDR3: CASSYIRGTEAFF
J: TRBJ1-1
V: TRBV18
size: many

CDR3: CASSLPTGGNNSPLHF
J: TRBJ1-6
V: TRBV4-1
size: -

CDR3: CASSTRGQGRDEQYF
J: TRBJ2-7
V: TRBV19
size: once

CDR3: CASSLGTHSYEQYF
J: TRBJ2-7
V: TRBV28
size: -

CDR3: CASSFGLAGGPATDTQYF
J: TRBJ2-3
V: TRBV19
size: -

CDR3: CASSLGVRTETYEQYF
J: TRBJ2-7
V: TRBV5-5
size: -

CDR3: CASSHPGSETDTQYF
J: TRBJ2-3
V: TRBV5-1
size: -

CDR3: CASSLGRGRPEVGYTF
J: TRBJ1-2
V: TRBV11-2
size: -

CDR3: CASSPPNWETQYF
J: TRBJ2-5
V: TRBV3-1/TRBV3-2
size: -

CDR3: CAWSVPGNTGELFF
J: TRBJ2-2
V: TRBV30
size: -

CDR3: CASSLGTLGLAGSYEQYF
J: TRBJ2-7
V: TRBV18
size: -

CDR3: CASSLVPRGRANYGYTF
J: TRBJ1-2
V: TRBV5-5
size: -

CDR3: CASSQGTYGYTF
J: TRBJ1-2
V: TRBV4-2
size: -

CDR3: CASSFQRGTGGSGELFF
J: TRBJ2-2
V: TRBV11-2
size: -

CDR3: CASNNRVDGYTF
J: TRBJ1-2
V: TRBV12-3/TRBV12-4
size: -

CDR3: CASGLVQENTEAFF
J: TRBJ1-1
V: TRBV12-5
size: -

CDR3: CASSANRAPISGANVLTF
J: TRBJ2-6
V: TRBV19
size: -

CDR3: CASSLARGANTEAFF
J: TRBJ1-1
V: TRBV3-1/TRBV3-2
size: -

CDR3: CASSFQGRNEQFF
J: TRBJ2-1
V: TRBV7-9
size: -

CDR3: CASRLAEGTGGRIFKYEQYF
J: TRBJ2-7
V: TRBV12-2
size: once

CDR3: CASSVTGSSYEQYF
J: TRBJ2-7
V: TRBV9
size: -

CDR3: CASQQGRESGNTIYF
J: TRBJ1-3
V: TRBV6-6
size: -

CDR3: CASSLTGGSRTEAFF
J: TRBJ1-1
V: TRBV28
size: -

CDR3: CASSRDFSTDTQYF
J: TRBJ2-3
V: TRBV5-4
size: -

CDR3: CASTLLRGYTEAFF
J: TRBJ1-1
V: TRBV6-5
size: once

CDR3: CATSDPRTGLAGGGEQFF
J: TRBJ2-1
V: TRBV24-1
size: -